Listed below are T cell receptor beta chains from one sample, sequenced in a study of PD-L1 blockade in urothelial cancer. The method was immunoSEQ multiplex PCR; TCRdb's version includes in-frame clones alone and lacks a portion of them. The data show around 68,000 clones, about 81% seen once. The sample consisted of PBMCs, taken around atezolizumab (anti-PD-L1) treatment. All receptors come from a man aged 65 to 79 with urothelial cancer. Each CDR3 is given with its conserved first and last residue. Each record gives: J gene, V gene, clone size, D gene, CDR3 protein, CDR3 DNA. The D gene is left open where the match is weak. Not all rows give a size; the values are once, few, many and, for expanded clones, a class.

TRBJ2-7,TRBV2,-,-,CASSEWTIYEQYF,TGTGCCAGCAGTGAATGGACAATTTACGAGCAGTACTTC
TRBJ2-1,TRBV29-1,few,-,CSVATGEVYNEQFF,TGCAGCGTTGCGACGGGGGAGGTCTACAATGAGCAGTTCTTC
TRBJ2-7,TRBV18,few,-,CASSPFQEDYEQYF,TGTGCCAGCTCACCGTTCCAGGAGGACTACGAGCAGTACTTC
TRBJ1-2,TRBV4-1,-,-,CASSQVTGRANYGYTF,TGCGCCAGCAGCCAAGTTACAGGCCGAGCTAACTATGGCTACACCTTC
TRBJ1-2,TRBV6-5,-,-,CASSPDGRGYGYTF,TGTGCCAGCAGCCCGGACGGACGGGGTTATGGCTACACCTTC
TRBJ1-1,TRBV5-8,-,-,CASSLTGNAEAFF,TGTGCCAGCAGCTTGACAGGGAATGCTGAAGCTTTCTTT
TRBJ2-7,TRBV27,-,TRBD2,CASIPASGGSYEQYF,TGTGCCAGCATCCCGGCTAGCGGGGGAAGCTACGAGCAGTACTTC
TRBJ2-1,TRBV7-2,-,TRBD2,CASSLTLAGIEQFF,TGTGCCAGCAGCTTAACGCTAGCGGGAATTGAGCAGTTCTTC
TRBJ1-5,TRBV4-3,once,TRBD1,CASSRDRGLLPQHF,TGCGCCAGCAGTCGGGACAGGGGGTTATTACCCCAGCATTTT
TRBJ1-5,TRBV9,-,-,CASSPLGLNNQPQHF,TGTGCCAGCAGCCCTCTAGGACTTAACAATCAGCCCCAGCATTTT
TRBJ1-1,TRBV20-1,-,TRBD1,CSARGDSEAFF,TGCAGTGCTAGAGGGGACAGTGAAGCTTTCTTT
TRBJ2-1,TRBV13,once,TRBD1,CASSSGTGGTYNEQFF,TGTGCCAGCAGCTCCGGGACAGGGGGTACGTACAATGAGCAGTTCTTC
TRBJ2-2,TRBV7-3,few,TRBD2,CASSLLAGGTGELFF,TGTGCCAGCAGCTTATTAGCGGGAGGTACCGGGGAGCTGTTTTTT
TRBJ2-1,TRBV19,many,TRBD2,CASSSSGTLGNEQFF,TGTGCCAGTAGCAGTAGCGGGACCCTTGGAAATGAGCAGTTCTTC
TRBJ2-1,TRBV19,-,TRBD2,CASTMTSGGYNEQFF,TGTGCCAGCACTATGACTAGCGGGGGATACAATGAGCAGTTCTTC
TRBJ1-1,TRBV30,-,-,CAWTSGPQGTEAFF,TGTGCCTGGACAAGTGGTCCCCAGGGCACTGAAGCTTTCTTT
TRBJ1-5,TRBV29-1,-,-,CSVLDSLNQPQHF,TGCAGCGTCTTGGACAGCCTTAATCAGCCCCAGCATTTT
TRBJ1-5,TRBV5-1,-,-,CASSLGGISQPQHF,TGCGCCAGCAGCTTGGGAGGAATAAGTCAGCCCCAGCATTTT
TRBJ2-2,TRBV7-2,-,-,CASSPSIAGELFF,TGTGCCAGCAGCCCAAGTATAGCCGGGGAGCTGTTTTTT
TRBJ1-1,TRBV29-1,-,-,CSGFLGQPNTEAFF,TGCAGCGGCTTTTTGGGACAACCGAACACTGAAGCTTTCTTT
TRBJ1-1,TRBV9,once,TRBD1,CASSPNRGNTEAFF,TGTGCCAGCAGCCCGAACAGGGGGAACACTGAAGCTTTCTTT
TRBJ1-1,TRBV28,-,-,CASRYAGGTEAFF,TGTGCCAGCAGGTATGCCGGGGGTACTGAAGCTTTCTTT